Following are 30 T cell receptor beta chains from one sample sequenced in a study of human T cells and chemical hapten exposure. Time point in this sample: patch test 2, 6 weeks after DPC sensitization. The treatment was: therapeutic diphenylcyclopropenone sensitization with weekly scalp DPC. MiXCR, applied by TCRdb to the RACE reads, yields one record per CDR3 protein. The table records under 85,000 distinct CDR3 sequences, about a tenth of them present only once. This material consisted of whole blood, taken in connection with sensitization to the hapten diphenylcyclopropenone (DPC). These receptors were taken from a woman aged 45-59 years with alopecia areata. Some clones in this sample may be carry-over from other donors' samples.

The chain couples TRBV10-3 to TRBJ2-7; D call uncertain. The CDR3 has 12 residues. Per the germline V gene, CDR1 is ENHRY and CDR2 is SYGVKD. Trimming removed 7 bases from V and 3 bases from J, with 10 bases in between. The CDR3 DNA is TGTGCCATCACCAACTCCGACTACGAGCAGTACTTC. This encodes CAITNSDYEQYF.

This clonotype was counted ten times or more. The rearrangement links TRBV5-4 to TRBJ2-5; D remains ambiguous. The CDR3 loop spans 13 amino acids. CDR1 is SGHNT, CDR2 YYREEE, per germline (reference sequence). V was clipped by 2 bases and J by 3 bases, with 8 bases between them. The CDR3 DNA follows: TGTGCCAGCAGCTTATGGGCTGAAGAGACCCAGTACTTC. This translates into CASSLWAEETQYF. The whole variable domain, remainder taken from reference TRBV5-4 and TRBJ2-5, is ETGVTQSPTHLIKTRGQQVTLRCSSQSGHNTVSWYQQALGQGPQFIFQYYREEENGRGNFPPRFSGLQFPNYSSELNVNALELDDSALYLCASSLWAEETQYFGPGTRLLVL.

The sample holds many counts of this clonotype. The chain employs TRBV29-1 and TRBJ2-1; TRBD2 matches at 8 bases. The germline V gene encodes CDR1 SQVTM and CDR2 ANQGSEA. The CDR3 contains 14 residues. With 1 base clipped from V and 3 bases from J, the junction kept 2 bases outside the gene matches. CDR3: CSVEVGRVYNEQFF. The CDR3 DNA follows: TGCAGCGTTGAAGTCGGGAGGGTCTACAATGAGCAGTTCTTC.

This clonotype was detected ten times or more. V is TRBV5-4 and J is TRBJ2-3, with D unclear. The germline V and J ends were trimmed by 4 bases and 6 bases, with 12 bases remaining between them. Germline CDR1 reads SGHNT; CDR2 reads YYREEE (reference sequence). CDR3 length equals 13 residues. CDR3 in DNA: TGTGCCAGCAGCCCCCTGATGGAGGATACGCAGTATTTT. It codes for CASSPLMEDTQYF.

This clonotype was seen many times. Here the CDR3 reads CASSPLPRGNGYTF. CDR3 bases: TGTGCCAGCTCACCACTTCCGCGGGGGAATGGCTACACCTTC. J is TRBJ1-2 and V is TRBV18; weak D call: TRBD1 (5 bases). Trimming took 1 base from V and 6 from J, leaving 12 bases between them. The germline gives CDR1 KGHSH, CDR2 LQKENI. This CDR3 spans 14 amino acids.

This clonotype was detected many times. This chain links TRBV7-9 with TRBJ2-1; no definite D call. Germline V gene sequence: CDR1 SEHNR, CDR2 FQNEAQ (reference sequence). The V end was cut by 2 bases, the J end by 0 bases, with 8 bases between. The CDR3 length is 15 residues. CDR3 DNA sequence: TGTGCCAGCAGCTTATCCCAGCTCTCCTACAATGAGCAGTTCTTC. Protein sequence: CASSLSQLSYNEQFF.

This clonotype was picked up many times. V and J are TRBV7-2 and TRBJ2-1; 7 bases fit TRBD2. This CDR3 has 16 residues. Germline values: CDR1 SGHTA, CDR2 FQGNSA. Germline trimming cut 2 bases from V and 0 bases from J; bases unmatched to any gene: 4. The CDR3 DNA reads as TGTGCCAGCAGCTTAAGCGGGGTTAGCTCCTACAATGAGCAGTTCTTC. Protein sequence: CASSLSGVSSYNEQFF.

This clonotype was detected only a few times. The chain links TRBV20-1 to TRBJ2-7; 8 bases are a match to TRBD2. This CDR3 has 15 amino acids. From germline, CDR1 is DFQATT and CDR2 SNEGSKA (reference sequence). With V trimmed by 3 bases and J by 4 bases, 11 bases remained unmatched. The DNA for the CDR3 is TGCAGTGCTAGTTTCCCCGGGAGGGCTGTTTACGAGCAGTACTTC. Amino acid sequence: CSASFPGRAVYEQYF.

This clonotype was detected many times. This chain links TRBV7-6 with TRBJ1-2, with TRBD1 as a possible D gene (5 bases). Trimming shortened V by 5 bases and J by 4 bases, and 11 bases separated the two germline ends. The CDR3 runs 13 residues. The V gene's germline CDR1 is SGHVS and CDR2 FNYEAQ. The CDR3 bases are TGTGCCAGCAGCAAGGGACTCCTCTATGGCTACACCTTC. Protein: CASSKGLLYGYTF.

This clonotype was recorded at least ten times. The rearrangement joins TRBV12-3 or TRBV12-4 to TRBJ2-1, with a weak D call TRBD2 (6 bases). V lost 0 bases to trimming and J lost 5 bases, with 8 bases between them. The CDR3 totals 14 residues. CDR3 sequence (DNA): TGTGCCAGCAGTTTAGCGCCGGGAGACAATGAGCAGTTCTTC. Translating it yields CASSLAPGDNEQFF.

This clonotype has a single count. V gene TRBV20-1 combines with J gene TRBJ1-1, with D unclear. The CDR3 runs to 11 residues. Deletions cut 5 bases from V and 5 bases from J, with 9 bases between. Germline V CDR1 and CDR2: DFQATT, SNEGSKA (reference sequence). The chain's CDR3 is CSAFGRTEAFF. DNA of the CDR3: TGCAGTGCTTTTGGGAGGACTGAAGCTTTCTTT.

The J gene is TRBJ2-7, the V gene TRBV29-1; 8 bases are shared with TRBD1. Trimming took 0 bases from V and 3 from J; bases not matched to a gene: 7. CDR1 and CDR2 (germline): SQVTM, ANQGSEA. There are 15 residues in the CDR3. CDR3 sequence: CSVEDQGAGRYEQYF. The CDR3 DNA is TGCAGCGTTGAAGATCAGGGGGCGGGTCGCTACGAGCAGTACTTC.

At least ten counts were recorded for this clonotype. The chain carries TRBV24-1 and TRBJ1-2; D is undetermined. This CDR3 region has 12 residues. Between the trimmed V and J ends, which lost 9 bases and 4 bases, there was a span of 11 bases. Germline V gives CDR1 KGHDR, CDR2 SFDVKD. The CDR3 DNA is TGTGCCACCGCCGGAGAAGGCTATGGCTACACCTTC. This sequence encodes CATAGEGYGYTF.

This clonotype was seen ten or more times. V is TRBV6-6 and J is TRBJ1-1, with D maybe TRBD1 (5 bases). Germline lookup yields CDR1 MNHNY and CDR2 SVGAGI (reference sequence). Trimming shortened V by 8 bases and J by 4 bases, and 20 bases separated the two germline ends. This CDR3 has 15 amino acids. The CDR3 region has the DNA TGTGCCAGCTTTCTTGGGGCGGCGCTGAGCACTGAAGCTTTCTTT. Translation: CASFLGAALSTEAFF.

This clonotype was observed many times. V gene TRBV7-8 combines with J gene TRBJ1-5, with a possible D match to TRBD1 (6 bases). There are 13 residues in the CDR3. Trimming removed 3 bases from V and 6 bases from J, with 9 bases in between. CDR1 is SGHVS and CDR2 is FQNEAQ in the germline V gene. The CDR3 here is CASSLGQSQPQHF. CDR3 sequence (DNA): TGTGCCAGCAGCTTGGGACAATCTCAGCCCCAGCATTTT.

In DNA, the CDR3 is TGTGCCACCAGCAGAGCCGGCCCAAGCACAGATACGCAGTATTTT. As protein: CATSRAGPSTDTQYF. The chain is built from TRBV15 and TRBJ2-3; D gene unclear. Germline V CDR1 and CDR2: LNHNV, YYDKDF (reference sequence). CDR3 length equals 15 residues. V dropped 1 base and J dropped 0 bases, with 8 bases sitting between them.

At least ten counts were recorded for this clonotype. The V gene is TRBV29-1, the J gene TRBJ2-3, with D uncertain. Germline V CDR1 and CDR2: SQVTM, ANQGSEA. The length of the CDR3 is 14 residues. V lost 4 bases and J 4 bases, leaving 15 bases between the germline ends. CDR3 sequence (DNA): TGCAGCGTTGGAGCCCTCATAGCTGCAGATACGCAGTATTTT. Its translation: CSVGALIAADTQYF.

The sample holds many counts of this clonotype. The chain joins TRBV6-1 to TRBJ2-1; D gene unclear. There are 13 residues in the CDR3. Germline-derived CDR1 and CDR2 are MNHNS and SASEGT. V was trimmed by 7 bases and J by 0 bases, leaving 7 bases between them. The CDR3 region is CASKRSSYNEQFF. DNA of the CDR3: TGTGCCAGCAAGCGAAGCTCCTACAATGAGCAGTTCTTC.

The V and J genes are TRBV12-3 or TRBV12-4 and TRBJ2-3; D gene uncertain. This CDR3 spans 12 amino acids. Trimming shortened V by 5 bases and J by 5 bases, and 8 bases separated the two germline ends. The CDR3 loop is CASSRTGDTQYF. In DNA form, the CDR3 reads TGTGCCAGCAGTAGGACGGGAGATACGCAGTATTTT.

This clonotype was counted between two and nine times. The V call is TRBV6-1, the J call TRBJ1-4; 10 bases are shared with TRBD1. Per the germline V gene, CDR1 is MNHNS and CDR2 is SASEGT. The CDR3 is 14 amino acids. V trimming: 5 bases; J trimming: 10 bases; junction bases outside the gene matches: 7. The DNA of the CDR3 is TGTGCCAGCAGTTCCGGGACAGGGGTTGGAAAACTGTTTTTT. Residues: CASSSGTGVGKLFF.

CDR3 in amino acids: CASNREIGNQPQHF. The CDR3 DNA follows: TGTGCCAGCAACAGGGAAATTGGCAATCAGCCCCAGCATTTT. The V call is TRBV21-1, the J call TRBJ1-5; the listed D gene, TRBD1, was not tested against the DNA. TRBV21-1 is an annotated pseudogene. The length of the CDR3 is 14 residues.

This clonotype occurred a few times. Here the CDR3 DNA reads TGCAGTGCTAGTTCGGGGACAGGGGGCTTCTGGACAGATACGCAGTATTTT. It codes for CSASSGTGGFWTDTQYF. The chain joins TRBV20-1 to TRBJ2-3; TRBD1 aligns across 12 bases. CDR1 is DFQATT and CDR2 is SNEGSKA in the germline V gene (reference sequence). Germline trimming cut 3 bases from V and 3 bases from J; bases unmatched to any gene: 10. The CDR3 length is 17 residues.

The DNA for the CDR3 is TGTGCTAGTGGTCTCACGGTTGAGCAGTTCTTC. This sequence encodes CASGLTVEQFF. This sequence joins TRBV12-5 and TRBJ2-1; D is undetermined. The CDR3 covers 11 residues. The germline gives CDR1 LGHNT, CDR2 FRNRAP. V lost 5 bases to trimming and J lost 9 bases, with 8 bases between them. Full variable domain (missing parts from reference TRBV12-5 and TRBJ2-1): DARVTQTPRHKVTEMGQEVTMRCQPILGHNTVFWYRQTMMQGLELLAYFRNRAPLDDSGMPKDRFSAEMPDATLATLKIQPSEPRDSAVYFCASGLTVEQFFGPGTRLTVL.

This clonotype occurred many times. CDR3: CASTGTGAYNEQFF. CDR3 sequence (DNA): TGTGCCAGCACCGGGACAGGGGCCTACAATGAGCAGTTCTTC. This chain uses TRBV19 with TRBJ2-1; TRBD1 agrees at 10 bases. The V segment lost 9 bases and the J segment 2 bases; nucleotides outside the gene matches: 4. CDR3 size: 14 residues. CDR1 is LNHDA and CDR2 is SQIVND in the germline V gene (reference sequence).

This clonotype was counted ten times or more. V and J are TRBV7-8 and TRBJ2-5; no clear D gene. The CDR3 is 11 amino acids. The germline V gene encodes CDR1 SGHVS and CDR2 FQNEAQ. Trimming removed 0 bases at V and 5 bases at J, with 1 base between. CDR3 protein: CASSLAETQYF. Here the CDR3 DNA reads TGTGCCAGCAGCTTAGCTGAGACCCAGTACTTC.

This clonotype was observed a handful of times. CDR3 bases: TGCGCCAGCAGTTCTACAGGGGGACAGGGCAACACCGGGGAGCTGTTTTTT. It translates to CASSSTGGQGNTGELFF. The chain links TRBV23-1 to TRBJ2-2, with TRBD1 matching over 9 bases. TRBV23-1 is marked as an open reading frame, function uncertain. V lost 5 bases and J lost 2; bases outside the gene matches: 9. The CDR3 consists of 17 residues.

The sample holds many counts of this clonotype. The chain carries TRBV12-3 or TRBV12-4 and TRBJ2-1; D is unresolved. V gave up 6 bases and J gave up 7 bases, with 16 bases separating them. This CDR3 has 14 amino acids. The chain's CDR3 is CASSPDGGQNEQFF. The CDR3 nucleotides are TGTGCCAGCAGCCCCGACGGTGGCCAGAATGAGCAGTTCTTC.

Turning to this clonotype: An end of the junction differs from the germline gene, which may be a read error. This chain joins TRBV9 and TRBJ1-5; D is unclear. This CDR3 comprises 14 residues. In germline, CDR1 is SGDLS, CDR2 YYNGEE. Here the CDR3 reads CASSRQDSNPPQHF. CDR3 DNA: TGTGCCAGCTCCCGTCAGGATAGCAATCCGCCCCAGCATTTT.

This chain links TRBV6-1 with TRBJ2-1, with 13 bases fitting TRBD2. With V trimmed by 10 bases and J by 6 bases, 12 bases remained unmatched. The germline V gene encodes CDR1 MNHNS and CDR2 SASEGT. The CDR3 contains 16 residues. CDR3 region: CAKRGLAGKGVNEQFF. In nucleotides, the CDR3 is TGTGCCAAACGGGGACTAGCGGGAAAGGGGGTCAATGAGCAGTTCTTC.

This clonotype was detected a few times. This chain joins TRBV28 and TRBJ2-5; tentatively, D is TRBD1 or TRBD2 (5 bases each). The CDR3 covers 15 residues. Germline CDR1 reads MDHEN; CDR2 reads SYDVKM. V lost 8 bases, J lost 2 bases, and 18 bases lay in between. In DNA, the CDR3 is TGTGCCAGCGCCGATTACGGGGCCCTACAAGAGACCCAGTACTTC. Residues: CASADYGALQETQYF.